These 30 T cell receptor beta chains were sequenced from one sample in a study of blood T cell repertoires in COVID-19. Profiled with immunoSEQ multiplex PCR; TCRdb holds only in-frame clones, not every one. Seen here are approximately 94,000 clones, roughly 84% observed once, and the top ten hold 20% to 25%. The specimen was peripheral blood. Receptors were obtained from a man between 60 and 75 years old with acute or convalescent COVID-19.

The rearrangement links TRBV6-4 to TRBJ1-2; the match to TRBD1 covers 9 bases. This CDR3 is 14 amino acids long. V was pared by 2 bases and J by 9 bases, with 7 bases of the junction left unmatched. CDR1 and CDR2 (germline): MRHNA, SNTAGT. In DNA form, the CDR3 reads TGTGCCAGCAGTGACGACTACAGGGGGCCTAGCTACACCTTC. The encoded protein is CASSDDYRGPSYTF.

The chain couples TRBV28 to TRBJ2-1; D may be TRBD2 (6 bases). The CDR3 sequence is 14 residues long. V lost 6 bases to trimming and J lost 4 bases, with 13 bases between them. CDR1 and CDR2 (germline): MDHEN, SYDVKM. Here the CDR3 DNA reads TGTGCCAGCAGCCCCATGGAGGGATACAATGAGCAGTTCTTC. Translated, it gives CASSPMEGYNEQFF.

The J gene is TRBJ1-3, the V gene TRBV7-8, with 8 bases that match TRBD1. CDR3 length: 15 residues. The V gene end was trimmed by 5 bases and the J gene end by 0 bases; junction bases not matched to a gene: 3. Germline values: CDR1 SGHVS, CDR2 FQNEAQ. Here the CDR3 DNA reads TGTGCCAGCAGCATCGACAGGGGCTCTGGAAACACCATATATTTT. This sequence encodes CASSIDRGSGNTIYF.

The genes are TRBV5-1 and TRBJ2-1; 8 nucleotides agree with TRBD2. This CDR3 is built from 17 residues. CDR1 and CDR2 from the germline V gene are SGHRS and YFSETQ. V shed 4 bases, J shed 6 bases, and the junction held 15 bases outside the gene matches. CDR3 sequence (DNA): TGCGCCAGCAGCCGCCACCCGGGGGGGGAGGCCGTCAATGAGCAGTTCTTC. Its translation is CASSRHPGGEAVNEQFF.

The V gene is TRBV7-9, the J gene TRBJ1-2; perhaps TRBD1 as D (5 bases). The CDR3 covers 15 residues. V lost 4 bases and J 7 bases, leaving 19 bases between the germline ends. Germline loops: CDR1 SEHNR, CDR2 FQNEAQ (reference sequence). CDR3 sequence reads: CASSSPPGQGIGYTF. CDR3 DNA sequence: TGTGCCAGCAGCTCCCCCCCGGGCCAGGGTATTGGCTACACCTTC.

The CDR3: CASSPTVRTDTQYF. The CDR3 bases are TGTGCCAGCAGCCCAACCGTCCGGACAGATACGCAGTATTTT. The genes are TRBV11-2 and TRBJ2-3, with no clear D. The ends were cut back, 5 bases at V and 3 bases at J, with 12 bases in the middle. Germline V CDR1 and CDR2: SGHAT, FQNNGV. The CDR3 runs 14 residues.

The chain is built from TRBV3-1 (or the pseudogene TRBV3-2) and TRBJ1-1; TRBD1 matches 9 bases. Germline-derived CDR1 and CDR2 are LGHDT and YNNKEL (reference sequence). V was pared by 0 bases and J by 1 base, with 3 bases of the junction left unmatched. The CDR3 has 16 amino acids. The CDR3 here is CASSQEQGAGNTEAFF. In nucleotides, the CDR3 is TGTGCCAGCAGCCAAGAACAGGGGGCAGGGAACACTGAAGCTTTCTTT.

CDR3 in DNA: TGTGCCAGCAGTTACAGTCGGGGGTCGGGAAATCAGCCCCAGCATTTT. Protein product: CASSYSRGSGNQPQHF. This chain connects TRBV6-5 to TRBJ1-5; D might be TRBD1 (5 bases). Germline loops: CDR1 MNHEY, CDR2 SVGAGI. This CDR3 comprises 16 residues. Trimming shortened V by 2 bases and J by 4 bases, and 15 bases separated the two germline ends.

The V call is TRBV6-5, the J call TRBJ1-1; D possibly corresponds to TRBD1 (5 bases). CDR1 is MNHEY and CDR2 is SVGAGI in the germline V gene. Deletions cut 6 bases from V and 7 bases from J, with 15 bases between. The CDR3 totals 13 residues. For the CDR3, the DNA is TGTGCCAGCAGGGTTCAGGGTTTGGGTGAAGCTTTCTTT. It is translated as CASRVQGLGEAFF.

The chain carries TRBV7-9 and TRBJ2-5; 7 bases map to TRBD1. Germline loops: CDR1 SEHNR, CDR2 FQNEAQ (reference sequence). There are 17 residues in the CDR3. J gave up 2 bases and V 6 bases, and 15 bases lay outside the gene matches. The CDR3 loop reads CASSNRGTFARQETQYF. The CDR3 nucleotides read TGTGCCAGCAGTAACAGGGGAACGTTTGCTCGACAAGAGACCCAGTACTTC.

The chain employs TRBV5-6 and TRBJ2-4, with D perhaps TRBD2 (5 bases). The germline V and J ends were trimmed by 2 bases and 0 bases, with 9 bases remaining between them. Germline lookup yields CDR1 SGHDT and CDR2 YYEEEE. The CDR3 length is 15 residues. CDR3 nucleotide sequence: TGTGCCAGCAGCTTACTAGGTGTAGCCAAAAACATTCAGTACTTC. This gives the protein CASSLLGVAKNIQYF.

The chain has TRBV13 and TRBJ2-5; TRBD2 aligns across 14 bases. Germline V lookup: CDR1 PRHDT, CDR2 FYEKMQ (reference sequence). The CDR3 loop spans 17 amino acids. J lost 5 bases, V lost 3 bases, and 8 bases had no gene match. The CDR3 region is CASSFLTSGGAKETQYF. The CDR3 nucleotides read TGTGCCAGCAGCTTCCTGACTAGCGGGGGGGCAAAGGAGACCCAGTACTTC.

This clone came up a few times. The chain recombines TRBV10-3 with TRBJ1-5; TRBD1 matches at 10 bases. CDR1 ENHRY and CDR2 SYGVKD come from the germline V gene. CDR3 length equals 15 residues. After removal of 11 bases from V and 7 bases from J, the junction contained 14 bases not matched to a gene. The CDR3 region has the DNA TGTGCCGCTGGAACGGGACAGGGGTCGAGCCAGCCCCAGCATTTT. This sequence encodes CAAGTGQGSSQPQHF.

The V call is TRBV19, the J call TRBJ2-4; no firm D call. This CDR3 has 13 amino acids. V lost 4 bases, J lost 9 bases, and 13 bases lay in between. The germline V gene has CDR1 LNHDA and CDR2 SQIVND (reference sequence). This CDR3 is CASSSARSGIQYF. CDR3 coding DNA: TGTGCCAGTAGTAGCGCGAGGTCGGGCATTCAGTACTTC.

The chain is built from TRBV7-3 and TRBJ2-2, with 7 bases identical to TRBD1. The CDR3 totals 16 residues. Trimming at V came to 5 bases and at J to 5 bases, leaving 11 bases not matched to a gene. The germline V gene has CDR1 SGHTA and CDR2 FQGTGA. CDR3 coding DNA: TGTGCCAGCAGCAAGACAGGGAGTCTTATAACCGGGGAGCTGTTTTTT. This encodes CASSKTGSLITGELFF. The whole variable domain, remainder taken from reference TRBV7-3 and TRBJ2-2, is GAGVSQTPSNKVTEKGKYVELRCDPISGHTALYWYRQSLGQGPEFLIYFQGTGAADDSGLPNDRFFAVRPEGSVSTLKIQRTERGDSAVYLCASSKTGSLITGELFFGEGSRLTVL.

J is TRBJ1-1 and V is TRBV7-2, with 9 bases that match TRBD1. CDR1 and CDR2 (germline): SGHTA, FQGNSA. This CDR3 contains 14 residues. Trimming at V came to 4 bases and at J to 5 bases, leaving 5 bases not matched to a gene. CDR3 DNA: TGTGCCAGCAGCTCGGGACAGGGCTCAACTGAAGCTTTCTTT. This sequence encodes CASSSGQGSTEAFF. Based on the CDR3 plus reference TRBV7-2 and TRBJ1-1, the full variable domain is GAGVSQSPSNKVTEKGKDVELRCDPISGHTALYWYRQSLGQGLEFLIYFQGNSAPDKSGLPSDRFSAERTGGSVSTLTIQRTQQEDSAVYLCASSSGQGSTEAFFGQGTRLTVV.

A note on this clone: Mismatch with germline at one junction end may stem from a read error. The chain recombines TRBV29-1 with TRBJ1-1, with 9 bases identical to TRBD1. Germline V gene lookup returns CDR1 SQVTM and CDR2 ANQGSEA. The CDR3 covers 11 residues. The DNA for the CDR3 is TGCAGCGTTGCAGGACAGGGGACGGAATGCTTT. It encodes CSVAGQGTECF.

CDR3 nucleotide sequence: TGTGCCAGCAGCCGTTACCAGGGGAATAATGGCTACACCTTC. Translation: CASSRYQGNNGYTF. The gene calls are TRBV3-1 (or the pseudogene TRBV3-2) and TRBJ1-2; D might be TRBD1 (6 bases). This CDR3 comprises 14 residues. The germline V gene encodes CDR1 LGHDT and CDR2 YNNKEL (reference sequence). V gave up 4 bases and J gave up 6 bases, with 15 bases separating them.

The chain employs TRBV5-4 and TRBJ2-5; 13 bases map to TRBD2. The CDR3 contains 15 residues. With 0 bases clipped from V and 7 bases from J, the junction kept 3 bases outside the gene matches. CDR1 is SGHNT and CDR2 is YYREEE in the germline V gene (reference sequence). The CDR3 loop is CASSLDRTSGGTQYF. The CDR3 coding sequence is TGTGCCAGCAGCTTGGACCGGACTAGCGGGGGGACCCAGTACTTC.

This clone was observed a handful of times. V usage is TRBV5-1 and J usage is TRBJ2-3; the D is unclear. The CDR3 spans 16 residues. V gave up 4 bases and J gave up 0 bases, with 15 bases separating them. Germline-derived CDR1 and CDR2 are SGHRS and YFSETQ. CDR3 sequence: CASSKGRGTSTDTQYF. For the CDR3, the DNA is TGCGCCAGCAGCAAAGGTCGCGGAACTAGCACAGATACGCAGTATTTT. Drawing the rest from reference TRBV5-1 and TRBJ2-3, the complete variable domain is KAGVTQTPRYLIKTRGQQVTLSCSPISGHRSVSWYQQTPGQGLQFLFEYFSETQRNKGNFPGRFSGRQFSNSRSEMNVSTLELGDSALYLCASSKGRGTSTDTQYFGPGTRLTVL.

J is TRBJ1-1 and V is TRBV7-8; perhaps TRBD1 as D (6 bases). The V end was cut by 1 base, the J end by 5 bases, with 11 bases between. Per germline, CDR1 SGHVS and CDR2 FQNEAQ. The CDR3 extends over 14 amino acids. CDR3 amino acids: CASSLVQGGTEAFF. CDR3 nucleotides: TGTGCCAGCAGCTTAGTACAGGGAGGGACTGAAGCTTTCTTT.

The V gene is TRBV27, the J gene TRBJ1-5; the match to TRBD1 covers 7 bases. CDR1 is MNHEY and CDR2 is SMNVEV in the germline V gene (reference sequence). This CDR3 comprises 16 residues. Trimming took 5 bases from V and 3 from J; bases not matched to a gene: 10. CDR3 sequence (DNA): TGTGCCAGCAGTCCCACTAACAGGGGTTCCAATCAGCCCCAGCATTTT. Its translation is CASSPTNRGSNQPQHF.

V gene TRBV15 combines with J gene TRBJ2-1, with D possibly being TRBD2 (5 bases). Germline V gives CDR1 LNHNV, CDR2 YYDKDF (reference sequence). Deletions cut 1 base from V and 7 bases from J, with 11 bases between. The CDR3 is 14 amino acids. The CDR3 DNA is TGTGCCACCAGCAGAGTGGGAACTAGAAATGAGCAGTTCTTC. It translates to CATSRVGTRNEQFF.

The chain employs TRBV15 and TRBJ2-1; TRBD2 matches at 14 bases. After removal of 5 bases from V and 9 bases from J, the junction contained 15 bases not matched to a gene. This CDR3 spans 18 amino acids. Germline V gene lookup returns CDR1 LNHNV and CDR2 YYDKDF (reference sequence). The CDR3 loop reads CATSGQGTSGGHLGEQFF. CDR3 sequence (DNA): TGTGCCACCAGCGGACAAGGGACTAGCGGGGGCCACTTGGGTGAGCAGTTCTTC.

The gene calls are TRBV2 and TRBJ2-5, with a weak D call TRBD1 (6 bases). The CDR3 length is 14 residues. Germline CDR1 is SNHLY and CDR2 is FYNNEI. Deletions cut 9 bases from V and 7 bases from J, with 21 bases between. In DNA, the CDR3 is TGTGCCAGTACCCAGGGAAGGGGGATTGGGACCCAGTACTTC. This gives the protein CASTQGRGIGTQYF.

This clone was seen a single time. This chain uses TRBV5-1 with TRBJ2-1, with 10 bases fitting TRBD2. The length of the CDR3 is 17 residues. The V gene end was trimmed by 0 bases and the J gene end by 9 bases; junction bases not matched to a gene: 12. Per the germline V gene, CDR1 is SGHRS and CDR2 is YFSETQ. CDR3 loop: CASSLELAGGLVGEQFF. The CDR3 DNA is TGCGCCAGCAGCTTGGAGTTAGCGGGGGGCCTAGTGGGTGAGCAGTTCTTC.

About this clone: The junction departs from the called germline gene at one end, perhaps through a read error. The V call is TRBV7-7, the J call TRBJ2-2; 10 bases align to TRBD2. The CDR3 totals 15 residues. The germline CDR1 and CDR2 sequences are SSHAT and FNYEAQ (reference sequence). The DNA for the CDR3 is TGTGCTAGCAGCTTATCTAGCGGGGGCACCGGGGAGCTGTTTTTT. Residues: CASSLSSGGTGELFF.

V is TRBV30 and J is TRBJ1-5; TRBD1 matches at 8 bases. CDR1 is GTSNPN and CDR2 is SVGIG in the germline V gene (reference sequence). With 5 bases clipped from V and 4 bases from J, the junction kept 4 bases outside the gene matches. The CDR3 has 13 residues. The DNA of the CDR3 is TGTGCCTGGGGACAGGGAGGTAATCAGCCCCAGCATTTT. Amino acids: CAWGQGGNQPQHF.

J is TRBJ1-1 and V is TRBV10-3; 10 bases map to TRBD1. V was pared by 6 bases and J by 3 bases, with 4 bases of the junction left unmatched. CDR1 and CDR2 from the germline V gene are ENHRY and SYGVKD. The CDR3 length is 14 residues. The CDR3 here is CAIRAGTGDTEAFF. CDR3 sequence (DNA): TGTGCCATCAGGGCCGGGACAGGGGACACTGAAGCTTTCTTT.

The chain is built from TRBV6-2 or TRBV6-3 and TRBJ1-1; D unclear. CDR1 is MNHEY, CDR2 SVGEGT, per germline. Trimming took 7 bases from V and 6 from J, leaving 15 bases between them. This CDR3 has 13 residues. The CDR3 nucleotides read TGTGCCAGCACCCCGAGGGCTATATCTGAAGCTTTCTTT. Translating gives CASTPRAISEAFF.